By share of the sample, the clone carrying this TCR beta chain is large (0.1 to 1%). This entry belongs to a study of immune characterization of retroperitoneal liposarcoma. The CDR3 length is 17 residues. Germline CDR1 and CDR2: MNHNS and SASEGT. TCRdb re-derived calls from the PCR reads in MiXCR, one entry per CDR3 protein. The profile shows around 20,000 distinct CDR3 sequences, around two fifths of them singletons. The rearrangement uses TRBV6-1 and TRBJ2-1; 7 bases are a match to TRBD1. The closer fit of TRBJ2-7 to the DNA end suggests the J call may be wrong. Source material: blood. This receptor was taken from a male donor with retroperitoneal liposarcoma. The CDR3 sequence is CASPDRSGGKAYNEQYF. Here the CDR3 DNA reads TGTGCCAGCCCCGATCGTTCAGGGGGTAAGGCCTACAATGAGCAGTACTTC.